This T cell receptor beta chain was retrieved from a study of blood T cell repertoires in COVID-19. This clone was seen only once. The method was immunoSEQ multiplex PCR; TCRdb's version includes in-frame clones alone and lacks a portion of them. Of about 240,000 clones detected, about 81% appear once; the ten largest clones hold roughly 12%. Specimen: peripheral blood. This TCR derives from a woman in her fifties or sixties with active or convalescent COVID-19.

CDR3 DNA sequence: TGTGCCAGCCGGGGGGAGACCCGCAAGGCGCAGTATTTT. This gives the protein CASRGETRKAQYF. V and J are TRBV6-5 and TRBJ2-3; TRBD2 aligns across 7 bases. CDR1 is MNHEY, CDR2 SVGAGI, per germline. The CDR3 is 13 residues long. V lost 8 bases, J lost 10 bases, and 12 bases stayed unmatched.